The T cell receptor beta chain described here comes from a study of graft-versus-host responses after intestinal transplantation. Across the whole study: Every recipient underwent anti-thymocyte globulin induction, then tacrolimus and steroids for roughly three years.

Lymphocytes (intraepithelial and lamina propria) were released by processing the graft tissue. CDR1 is SGHTA, CDR2 FQGNSA, per germline. The length of the CDR3 is 13 residues. J lost 6 bases, V lost 5 bases, and 6 bases had no gene match. Only a few counts were recorded for this clone. Method: immunoSEQ multiplex PCR; TCRdb's copy keeps in-frame clones and lacks some. The sample consists of approximately 3,500 clones, around 74% of them appearing once. This chain connects TRBV7-2 to TRBJ1-1, with 7 bases that match TRBD1. This sample comprised ileum tissue, obtained about 5 and 7 days after intestinal transplantation. The sequence was obtained from a human patient who received an intestinal transplant, so some T cells may come from the graft donor. The CDR3 DNA reads as TGTGCCAGCAGCCGGGGACAGAGGCCTGAAGCTTTCTTT. Protein: CASSRGQRPEAFF. The complete variable domain, with remaining parts taken from reference TRBV7-2 and TRBJ1-1, reads GAGVSQSPSNKVTEKGKDVELRCDPISGHTALYWYRQSLGQGLEFLIYFQGNSAPDKSGLPSDRFSAERTGGSVSTLTIQRTQQEDSAVYLCASSRGQRPEAFFGQGTRLTVV.